One sample yielded the 21 T cell receptor beta chains listed below, sequenced in a study of early T cells in non-severe SARS-CoV-2 infection. MiXCR, applied by TCRdb to the 5' RACE reads, yields one record per CDR3 protein. The sample shows tens of thousands of distinct CDR3 sequences, more than 13% of them seen only once. Source material: whole blood. These receptors were taken from an adult who was a healthcare worker with PCR-confirmed SARS-CoV-2 infection or an uninfected control (not recorded which).

The rearrangement links TRBV29-1 to TRBJ2-1, with unresolved D. The CDR3 contains 12 residues. The germline CDR1 and CDR2 sequences are SQVTM and ANQGSEA. Trimming left V 6 bases short and J 1 base short, with 7 bases between. The CDR3 is CSVRRSYNEQFF. In DNA, the CDR3 is TGCAGCGTGAGGCGGTCCTACAATGAGCAGTTCTTC.

This clonotype showed up many times. The chain joins TRBV20-1 to TRBJ1-1; D call uncertain. The CDR3 covers 14 residues. V dropped 5 bases and J dropped 7 bases, with 20 bases sitting between them. CDR1 and CDR2 (germline): DFQATT, SNEGSKA (reference sequence). CDR3 DNA: TGCAGTGCTTCGTGGCCCGGTAGGGCGATTGAAGCTTTCTTT. Translating it yields CSASWPGRAIEAFF.

This clonotype turned up a few times. The chain employs TRBV5-1 and TRBJ1-1; no definite D call. Trimming pared 4 bases from V and 3 bases from J, leaving 10 bases between. Germline lookup yields CDR1 SGHRS and CDR2 YFSETQ. This CDR3 comprises 13 residues. This chain's CDR3 is CASSPNRDTEAFF. CDR3 coding DNA: TGCGCCAGCAGCCCAAATAGGGACACTGAAGCTTTCTTT.

The chain has TRBV6-5 and TRBJ1-1, with TRBD1 as a possible D gene (6 bases). Germline lookup yields CDR1 MNHEY and CDR2 SVGAGI. The CDR3 runs 14 residues. V lost 2 bases, J lost 1 base, and 8 bases lay in between. The CDR3 protein is CASSYGQTNTEAFF. The CDR3 coding sequence is TGTGCCAGCAGTTACGGACAGACGAACACTGAAGCTTTCTTT.

This clonotype has a handful of counts. V gene TRBV20-1 combines with J gene TRBJ2-1; TRBD2 might be the D (6 bases). With 4 bases removed from V and 10 bases from J, the gap between germline ends came to 14 bases. Per the germline V gene, CDR1 is DFQATT and CDR2 is SNEGSKA (reference sequence). The CDR3 totals 12 residues. The CDR3 here is CSATRDSPEQFF. The CDR3 nucleotides read TGCAGTGCTACCCGGGACTCCCCGGAGCAGTTCTTC.

The chain carries TRBV20-1 and TRBJ2-2; D is ambiguous. Trimming left V 5 bases short and J 5 bases short, with 12 bases between. The CDR3 length is 13 residues. Germline V gene data show CDR1 as DFQATT and CDR2 as SNEGSKA (reference sequence). This chain's CDR3 is CSALTTITGELFF. CDR3 nucleotides: TGCAGTGCTTTGACCACGATTACCGGGGAGCTGTTTTTT.

V gene TRBV5-4 combines with J gene TRBJ2-1; D unresolved. V was cut by 4 bases and J by 9 bases, with 14 bases left in between. The CDR3 totals 13 residues. Germline CDR1 and CDR2: SGHNT and YYREEE (reference sequence). This chain's CDR3 is CASSPTETPEQFF. The CDR3 DNA reads as TGTGCCAGCAGCCCAACGGAGACCCCTGAGCAGTTCTTC.

The chain links TRBV2 to TRBJ2-5, with D uncertain. The CDR3 length is 12 residues. The germline CDR1 and CDR2 sequences are SNHLY and FYNNEI. V was cut by 7 bases and J by 7 bases, with 13 bases left in between. The CDR3 DNA sequence: TGTGCCAGCACCCTCTCCCCGCCGACCCAGTACTTC. Its translation: CASTLSPPTQYF.

The rearrangement links TRBV20-1 to TRBJ1-5; D is possibly TRBD1 (5 bases). Germline V gene data show CDR1 as DFQATT and CDR2 as SNEGSKA (reference sequence). This CDR3 is built from 14 residues. The V and J ends lost 0 bases and 5 bases respectively, with 11 bases between them. Here the CDR3 reads CSARDPRDDQPQHF. CDR3 sequence (DNA): TGCAGTGCTAGAGATCCCAGGGACGATCAGCCCCAGCATTTT.

The table lists this clonotype with a few counts. This chain uses TRBV4-1 with TRBJ2-1; TRBD2 agrees at 10 bases. V was clipped by 4 bases and J by 3 bases; unmatched bases: 6. CDR1 is MGHRA and CDR2 is YSYEKL in the germline V gene. The CDR3 is 16 residues long. CDR3: CASSLWLAGVYNEQFF. CDR3 DNA: TGCGCCAGCAGCCTATGGCTAGCGGGAGTCTACAATGAGCAGTTCTTC.

Concerning this clonotype: This may stem from a read error, because a much larger clone lies one nucleotide away. V usage is TRBV4-2 and J usage is TRBJ1-2, with D hard to call. The CDR3 spans 11 residues. Germline values: CDR1 LGHNA, CDR2 YNFKEQ. This chain's CDR3 is CASGQDDGYTF. As DNA, the CDR3 is TGTGCCAGCGGCCAAGATGATGGCTACACCTTC.

This clonotype was seen a handful of times. The gene calls are TRBV3-1 and TRBJ2-7, with D possibly being TRBD1 or TRBD2 (5 bases each). CDR1 and CDR2 from the germline V gene are LGHDT and YNNKEL (reference sequence). The CDR3 consists of 17 residues. Deletions cut 0 bases from V and 7 bases from J, with 22 bases between. The CDR3 nucleotides are TGTGCCAGCAGCCAAGATATGGGCCAGGGAGTAGGCGGAGAGCAGTACTTC. Translation gives CASSQDMGQGVGGEQYF.

This clonotype has ten or more counts. This rearrangement joins TRBV5-1 to TRBJ1-1; no clear D. Germline V gene data show CDR1 as SGHRS and CDR2 as YFSETQ. Deletions cut 5 bases from V and 3 bases from J, with 11 bases between. The CDR3 runs to 13 residues. DNA of the CDR3: TGCGCCAGCAGGGGCCCCCCAGACACTGAAGCTTTCTTT. This gives the protein CASRGPPDTEAFF. Together with reference TRBV5-1 and TRBJ1-1, the CDR3 gives the full variable domain: KAGVTQTPRYLIKTRGQQVTLSCSPISGHRSVSWYQQTPGQGLQFLFEYFSETQRNKGNFPGRFSGRQFSNSRSEMNVSTLELGDSALYLCASRGPPDTEAFFGQGTRLTVV.

The chain links TRBV3-2 to TRBJ1-5. TRBV3-2 is a recognized pseudogene. The CDR3 runs to 13 residues. CDR3 in amino acids: CASSQDPSQPQHF. The DNA of the CDR3 is TGTGCCAGCAGCCAAGACCCAAGTCAGCCCCAGCATTTT.

This clonotype was seen repeatedly, ten times or more. The chain combines TRBV10-3 with TRBJ2-7; D not certain. The V gene's germline CDR1 is ENHRY and CDR2 SYGVKD. Trimming took 11 bases from V and 2 from J, leaving 16 bases between them. This CDR3 comprises 13 residues. The CDR3 sequence: CAVQTDTTYEQYF. The CDR3 DNA reads as TGTGCCGTCCAAACTGACACCACCTACGAGCAGTACTTC.

This clonotype has more than one count but fewer than ten. The chain employs TRBV20-1 and TRBJ2-3; D is perhaps TRBD2 (5 bases). This CDR3 has 14 amino acids. Trimming removed 0 bases at V and 7 bases at J, with 14 bases between. Germline V gives CDR1 DFQATT, CDR2 SNEGSKA (reference sequence). The CDR3 coding sequence is TGCAGTGCTAGAGATCCCCAAACGGGGAATACGCAGTATTTT. This translates into CSARDPQTGNTQYF.

The chain has TRBV20-1 and TRBJ2-1, with unresolved D. CDR3 length equals 16 residues. CDR1 and CDR2 from the germline V gene are DFQATT and SNEGSKA (reference sequence). V was pared by 0 bases and J by 4 bases, with 16 bases between. CDR3 residues: CSARDKKGSLYNEQFF. The DNA for the CDR3 is TGCAGTGCTAGAGATAAGAAAGGCTCCCTTTACAATGAGCAGTTCTTC.

This clonotype has more than one count but fewer than ten. The gene calls are TRBV20-1 and TRBJ2-1, with D maybe TRBD2 (5 bases). Germline lookup yields CDR1 DFQATT and CDR2 SNEGSKA (reference sequence). Trimming pared 5 bases from V and 5 bases from J, leaving 16 bases between. The CDR3 runs 14 residues. The CDR3 DNA reads TGCAGTGCTCACCTTGCCGGGATCCACAATGAGCAGTTCTTC. It specifies CSAHLAGIHNEQFF.

This chain links TRBV11-2 with TRBJ2-7; D possibly uses TRBD1 or TRBD2 (5 bases each). The CDR3 has 15 residues. The germline V gene has CDR1 SGHAT and CDR2 FQNNGV. Between the trimmed V and J ends, which lost 5 bases and 5 bases, there was a span of 19 bases. CDR3 bases: TGTGCCAGCAGCCGAGCTACCGGGACGGTGGACGAGCAGTACTTC. Translating gives CASSRATGTVDEQYF.

This rearrangement joins TRBV6-6 to TRBJ1-1; no reliable D call. The CDR3 runs to 18 residues. CDR1 is MNHNY, CDR2 SVGAGI, per germline (reference sequence). The V and J ends lost 3 bases and 1 base respectively, with 21 bases between them. DNA of the CDR3: TGTGCCAGCAGTTATTCACCCGATGTGGAGGGCCCGAACACTGAAGCTTTCTTT. Protein: CASSYSPDVEGPNTEAFF.

There are a few counts of this clonotype. V is TRBV5-1 and J is TRBJ2-1, with D hard to call. V lost 0 bases, J lost 4 bases, and 5 bases lay in between. The CDR3 consists of 13 residues. Germline V gives CDR1 SGHRS, CDR2 YFSETQ. CDR3 nucleotide sequence: TGCGCCAGCAGCTTGGACGGTTACAATGAGCAGTTCTTC. Its protein product is CASSLDGYNEQFF.